The table lists the clone carrying this T cell receptor beta chain with many counts. Germline V gives CDR1 DFQATT, CDR2 SNEGSKA (reference sequence). Trimming stripped 5 bases from V and 11 bases from J, with 24 bases between. The CDR3 is 14 residues long. Each CDR3 protein is one row after TCRdb ran MiXCR on the RT-PCR reads. The table has 550,000 to 750,000 distinct CDR3 sequences, 11% to 15% seen once; the top ten hold about 3.9%. Sequencing input: memory CD4+ T cells from blood. The chain recombines TRBV20-1 with TRBJ1-1, with D possibly matching TRBD1 (5 bases). This clonotype was sampled from a female donor in good health, serving as a healthy control. CDR3 coding DNA: TGCAGTGCTTATGAACCGGCCAGGGAGGTATTTGCTTTCTTT. Its protein is CSAYEPAREVFAFF.